This TCR beta chain is from a study of blood T cell repertoires in COVID-19. Study summary: The United States, Italy and Spain supplied acute and convalescent COVID-19 samples. In each case, the material was cDNA or gDNA derived from T cells, B-cell-depleted T cells, or PBMCs.

In the study's own analysis: Cell counts per sample came from amplifying reference gene primers. Profiling relied on immunoSEQ multiplex PCR, and the TCRdb table lists in-frame clones only, not all of them. V, J and clone size are those of that table, while D and trimming were read from the DNA. The sample lists roughly 390,000 clones; approximately 87% were seen once. CDR3 length: 17 residues. Germline CDR1 KGHSH, CDR2 LQKENI. Trimming cost V 6 bases and J 0 bases; bases outside gene matches: 10. Seattle patient enrollment occurred during active infection, with longitudinal follow-up thereafter. The sequencing input was peripheral blood. The V and J genes are TRBV18 and TRBJ1-3; the match to TRBD1 covers 8 bases. The clonotype originates from a woman aged 30 to 39 with COVID-19, enrolled during active disease. The CDR3 DNA is TGTGCCAGCTCCTCAGCCGGGACAGGAATCTCTGGAAACACCATATATTTT. This gives the protein CASSSAGTGISGNTIYF.